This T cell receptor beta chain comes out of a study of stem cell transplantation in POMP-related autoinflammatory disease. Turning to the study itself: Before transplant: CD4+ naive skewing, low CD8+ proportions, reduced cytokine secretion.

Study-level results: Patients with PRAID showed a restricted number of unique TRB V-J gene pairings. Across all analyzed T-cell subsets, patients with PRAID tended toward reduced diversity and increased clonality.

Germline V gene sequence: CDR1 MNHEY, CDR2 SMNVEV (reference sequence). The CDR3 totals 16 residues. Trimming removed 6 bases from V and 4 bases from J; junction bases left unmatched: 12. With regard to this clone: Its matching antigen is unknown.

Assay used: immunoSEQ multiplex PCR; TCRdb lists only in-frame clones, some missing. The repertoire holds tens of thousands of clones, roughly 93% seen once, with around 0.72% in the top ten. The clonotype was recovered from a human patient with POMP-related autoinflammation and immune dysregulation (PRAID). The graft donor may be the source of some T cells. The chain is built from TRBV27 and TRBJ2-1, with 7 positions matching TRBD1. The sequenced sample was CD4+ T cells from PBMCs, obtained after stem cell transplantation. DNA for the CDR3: TGTGCCAGCAGCCTCTACCTCCGGGACAGATACAATGAGCAGTTCTTC. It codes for CASSLYLRDRYNEQFF.